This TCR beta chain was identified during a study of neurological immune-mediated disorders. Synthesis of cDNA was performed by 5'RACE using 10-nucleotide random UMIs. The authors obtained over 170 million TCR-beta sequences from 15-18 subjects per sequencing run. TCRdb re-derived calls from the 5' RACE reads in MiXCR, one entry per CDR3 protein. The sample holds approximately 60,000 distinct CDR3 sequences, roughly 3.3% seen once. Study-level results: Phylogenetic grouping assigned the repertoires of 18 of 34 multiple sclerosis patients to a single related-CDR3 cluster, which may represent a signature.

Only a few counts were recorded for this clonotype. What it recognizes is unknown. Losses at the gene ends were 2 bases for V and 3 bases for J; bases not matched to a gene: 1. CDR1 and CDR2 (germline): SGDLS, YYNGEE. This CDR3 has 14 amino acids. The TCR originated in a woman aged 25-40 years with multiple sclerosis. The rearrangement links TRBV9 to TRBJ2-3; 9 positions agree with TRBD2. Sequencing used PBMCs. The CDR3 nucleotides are TGTGCCAGCAGCGTTAGCGGGAGTACAGATACGCAGTATTTT. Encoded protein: CASSVSGSTDTQYF.